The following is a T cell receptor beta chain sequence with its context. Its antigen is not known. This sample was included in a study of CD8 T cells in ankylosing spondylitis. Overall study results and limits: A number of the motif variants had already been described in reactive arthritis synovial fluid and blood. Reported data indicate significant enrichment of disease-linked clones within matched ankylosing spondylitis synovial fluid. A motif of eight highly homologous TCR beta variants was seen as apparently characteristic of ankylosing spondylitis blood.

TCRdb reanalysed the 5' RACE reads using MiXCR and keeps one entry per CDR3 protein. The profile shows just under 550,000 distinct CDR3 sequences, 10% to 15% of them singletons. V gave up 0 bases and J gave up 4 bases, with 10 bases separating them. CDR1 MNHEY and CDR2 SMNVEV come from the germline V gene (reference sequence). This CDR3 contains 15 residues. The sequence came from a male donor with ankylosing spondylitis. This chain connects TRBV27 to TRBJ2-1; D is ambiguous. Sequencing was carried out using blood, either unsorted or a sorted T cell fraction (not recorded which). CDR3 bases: TGTGCCAGCAGTTTATCGTCGGACGCATACAATGAGCAGTTCTTC. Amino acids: CASSLSSDAYNEQFF.